These 10 T cell receptor beta chains share one sample of origin, sequenced in a study of cytomegalovirus exposure and HLA in healthy donors. Profiling relied on immunoSEQ multiplex PCR, and the TCRdb table lists in-frame clones only, not all of them. This sample carries 130,000 or so clones, approximately 89% of them seen once, and the ten largest clones take 3% to 4%. The specimen sequenced was PBMCs. These receptors all stem from a man aged 25 to 40 in good health and CMV-seronegative.

With respect to this clone: The identical CDR3 is also encoded by other nucleotide sequences in the sample. The chain has TRBV5-1 and TRBJ1-5, with D maybe TRBD1 (6 bases). Trimming left V 2 bases short and J 4 bases short, with 7 bases between. This CDR3 contains 13 residues. Germline assignment: CDR1 SGHRS and CDR2 YFSETQ. CDR3 residues: CASSLQGNQPQHF. In nucleotides, the CDR3 is TGCGCCAGCAGCTTACAGGGAAATCAGCCCCAGCATTTT.

The rearrangement uses TRBV7-3 and TRBJ2-1; a possible D gene is TRBD2 (6 bases). Germline values: CDR1 SGHTA, CDR2 FQGTGA. The CDR3 sequence is 15 residues long. V dropped 4 bases and J dropped 4 bases, with 14 bases sitting between them. The CDR3 is CASSSGGVGYNEQFF. As DNA, the CDR3 is TGTGCCAGCAGCTCCGGCGGGGTTGGGTACAATGAGCAGTTCTTC. Filled out from reference TRBV7-3 and TRBJ2-1, the complete variable domain reads GAGVSQTPSNKVTEKGKYVELRCDPISGHTALYWYRQSLGQGPEFLIYFQGTGAADDSGLPNDRFFAVRPEGSVSTLKIQRTERGDSAVYLCASSSGGVGYNEQFFGPGTRLTVL.

This chain uses TRBV5-1 with TRBJ2-1; 7 bases are a match to TRBD2. The length of the CDR3 is 15 residues. Trimming took 5 bases from V and 8 from J; bases not matched to a gene: 13. Germline CDR1 SGHRS, CDR2 YFSETQ. CDR3 sequence reads: CASSSGLDFMDEQFF. The CDR3 DNA is TGCGCCAGCAGTTCTGGACTAGATTTTATGGATGAGCAGTTCTTC.

V is TRBV6-5 and J is TRBJ2-7; 9 nucleotides line up with TRBD2. Germline lookup yields CDR1 MNHEY and CDR2 SVGAGI. Trimming cost V 6 bases and J 3 bases; bases outside gene matches: 12. The CDR3 loop spans 16 amino acids. For the CDR3, the DNA is TGTGCCAGCAGCTACAAACCGGGACTAGCAGTCTACGAGCAGTACTTC. Its protein is CASSYKPGLAVYEQYF.

The chain recombines TRBV9 with TRBJ2-3; weak D call: TRBD1 (6 bases). The V and J ends lost 2 bases and 3 bases respectively, with 13 bases between them. The CDR3 contains 15 residues. CDR1 is SGDLS and CDR2 is YYNGEE in the germline V gene. The DNA for the CDR3 is TGTGCCAGCAGCGTTGCAGGGGAGAGGACAGATACGCAGTATTTT. Translation gives CASSVAGERTDTQYF.

The chain couples TRBV5-1 to TRBJ2-3; 13 positions agree with TRBD2. The CDR3 has 16 amino acids. Germline-derived CDR1 and CDR2 are SGHRS and YFSETQ. V shed 2 bases, J shed 4 bases, and the junction held 4 bases outside the gene matches. This chain's CDR3 is CASSFTSGGAADTQYF. For the CDR3, the DNA is TGCGCCAGCAGCTTTACTAGCGGGGGGGCAGCAGATACGCAGTATTTT.

The rearrangement uses TRBV9 and TRBJ2-3; D gene uncertain. V shed 3 bases and J shed 0 bases, with 8 bases lying between them. The CDR3 consists of 14 residues. CDR1 and CDR2 (germline): SGDLS, YYNGEE. The CDR3 here is CASSGGLSTDTQYF. The DNA of the CDR3 is TGTGCCAGCAGCGGTGGGCTCAGCACAGATACGCAGTATTTT. The whole variable domain, filled in from reference TRBV9 and TRBJ2-3, reads DSGVTQTPKHLITATGQRVTLRCSPRSGDLSVYWYQQSLDQGLQFLIQYYNGEERAKGNILERFSAQQFPDLHSELNLSSLELGDSALYFCASSGGLSTDTQYFGPGTRLTVL.

This clone was seen just once. The gene calls are TRBV6-5 and TRBJ1-1; D not certain. The V end was cut by 0 bases, the J end by 7 bases, with 12 bases between. Looked up from germline, CDR1 is MNHEY and CDR2 is SVGAGI. The CDR3 consists of 14 residues. CDR3 protein: CASSYSIRGIEAFF. The CDR3 DNA is TGTGCCAGCAGTTACTCTATTCGCGGGATTGAAGCTTTCTTT.

The rearrangement links TRBV7-2 to TRBJ1-5, with a possible D match to TRBD1 (5 bases). This CDR3 spans 15 amino acids. Germline V gene sequence: CDR1 SGHTA, CDR2 FQGNSA. Trimming removed 5 bases at V and 4 bases at J, with 15 bases between. Here the CDR3 reads CASSPQGLLNQPQHF. CDR3 nucleotides: TGTGCCAGCAGCCCGCAGGGACTACTAAATCAGCCCCAGCATTTT. Full variable domain (rest looked up from reference TRBV7-2 and TRBJ1-5): GAGVSQSPSNKVTEKGKDVELRCDPISGHTALYWYRQSLGQGLEFLIYFQGNSAPDKSGLPSDRFSAERTGGSVSTLTIQRTQQEDSAVYLCASSPQGLLNQPQHFGDGTRLSIL.

The chain uses TRBV7-9 and TRBJ1-2; 10 bases align to TRBD1. CDR1 and CDR2 from the germline V gene are SEHNR and FQNEAQ (reference sequence). V shed 5 bases and J 5 bases; nucleotides not matched to a gene: 8. This CDR3 is 15 amino acids long. CDR3 nucleotide sequence: TGTGCCAGCAGCACCCGACAGGGGGCGGAGTATGGCTACACCTTC. Amino acid sequence: CASSTRQGAEYGYTF.